The 9 T cell receptor beta chains below all came from one sample that was sequenced in a study of OX40 agonist ivuxolimab in advanced cancers. Some clones are missing from TCRdb's copy, which holds only in-frame ones; the method was immunoSEQ multiplex PCR. The sample carries over 75,000 clones, about nine tenths recorded once. The sample in question was CD4+ or CD8+ T cells sorted from blood, obtained in a trial of the OX40 agonist ivuxolimab. These receptors were obtained from an adult with an advanced solid tumor such as melanoma, head and neck, liver or kidney cancer.

This chain uses TRBV19 with TRBJ2-7; maybe TRBD2 (5 bases). There are 15 residues in the CDR3. V was cut by 3 bases and J by 3 bases, with 15 bases left in between. Germline CDR1 and CDR2: LNHDA and SQIVND (reference sequence). The CDR3 DNA sequence: TGTGCCAGTAGTATGACGACGGGGATCGGCTACGAGCAGTACTTC. It specifies CASSMTTGIGYEQYF.

The chain carries TRBV25-1 and TRBJ2-3, with D perhaps TRBD1 (6 bases). V was shortened by 5 bases and J by 7 bases, with 13 bases between the two germline ends. The germline V gene encodes CDR1 MGHDK and CDR2 SYGVNS. The CDR3 is made up of 13 amino acids. The CDR3 protein is CASSPRGSHTQYF. The CDR3 bases are TGTGCCAGCAGTCCGAGGGGGAGTCATACGCAGTATTTT.

This rearrangement joins TRBV15 to TRBJ2-1; no reliable D call. Germline CDR1 LNHNV, CDR2 YYDKDF (reference sequence). This CDR3 is 13 amino acids long. The V end lost 5 bases, the J end lost 4 bases, and 9 bases lay between the germline ends. CDR3 nucleotide sequence: TGTGCCACCAGCCTACCCCAATACAATGAGCAGTTCTTC. It translates to CATSLPQYNEQFF.

This rearrangement joins TRBV30 to TRBJ1-5; D is perhaps TRBD1 (5 bases). The CDR3 has 14 residues. V was trimmed by 4 bases and J by 3 bases, leaving 13 bases between them. In germline, CDR1 is GTSNPN, CDR2 SVGIG (reference sequence). This CDR3 is CAWICQGPNQPQHF. The CDR3 DNA reads TGTGCCTGGATCTGTCAGGGCCCCAATCAGCCCCAGCATTTT. The full variable domain, rest sourced from reference TRBV30 and TRBJ1-5, is SQTIHQWPATLVQPVGSPLSLECTVEGTSNPNLYWYRQAAGRGLQLLFYSVGIGQISSEVPQNLSASRPQDRQFILSSKKLLLSDSGFYLCAWICQGPNQPQHFGDGTRLSIL.

CDR3 loop: CASSLDRAQETQYF. The CDR3 nucleotides read TGTGCCAGCAGCTTGGACAGGGCACAAGAGACCCAGTACTTC. The chain couples TRBV5-4 to TRBJ2-5, with D maybe TRBD1 (6 bases). The CDR3 extends over 14 amino acids. Germline loops: CDR1 SGHNT, CDR2 YYREEE (reference sequence). V was cut by 0 bases and J by 2 bases, with 8 bases left in between.

The chain carries TRBV28 and TRBJ2-7, with TRBD1 matching 7 bases. This CDR3 contains 15 residues. The ends lost 5 bases at V and 7 bases at J; junction bases unmatched: 14. Germline V gives CDR1 MDHEN, CDR2 SYDVKM. For the CDR3, the DNA is TGTGCCAGCAGTCTTCAGGGGGTCCCTCTGGTTGAGCAGTACTTC. Translated, it gives CASSLQGVPLVEQYF.

The chain combines TRBV28 with TRBJ1-5, with D perhaps matching TRBD1 (5 bases). Trimming took off 2 bases at V and 6 bases at J, with 11 bases between the two ends. CDR1 is MDHEN and CDR2 is SYDVKM in the germline V gene. CDR3 length equals 14 residues. The CDR3 DNA follows: TGTGCCAGCAGTTTAAATGAGGGGATTCAGCCCCAGCATTTT. This translates into CASSLNEGIQPQHF.

This chain joins TRBV5-1 and TRBJ1-2, with 7 bases fitting TRBD1. Per the germline V gene, CDR1 is SGHRS and CDR2 is YFSETQ. V gave up 1 base and J gave up 6 bases; unmatched junction bases: 12. CDR3 length: 16 amino acids. The CDR3 here is CASSLFRGLGTDGYTF. CDR3 nucleotides: TGCGCCAGCAGCTTGTTTAGGGGACTCGGGACAGATGGCTACACCTTC.

The CDR3, as DNA: TGCAAGCCGGAAGGAACCTACGAGCAGTACTTC. As protein: CKPEGTYEQYF. The rearrangement uses TRBV20-1 and TRBJ2-7, with no clear D. CDR1 DFQATT and CDR2 SNEGSKA come from the germline V gene (reference sequence). This CDR3 spans 11 amino acids.